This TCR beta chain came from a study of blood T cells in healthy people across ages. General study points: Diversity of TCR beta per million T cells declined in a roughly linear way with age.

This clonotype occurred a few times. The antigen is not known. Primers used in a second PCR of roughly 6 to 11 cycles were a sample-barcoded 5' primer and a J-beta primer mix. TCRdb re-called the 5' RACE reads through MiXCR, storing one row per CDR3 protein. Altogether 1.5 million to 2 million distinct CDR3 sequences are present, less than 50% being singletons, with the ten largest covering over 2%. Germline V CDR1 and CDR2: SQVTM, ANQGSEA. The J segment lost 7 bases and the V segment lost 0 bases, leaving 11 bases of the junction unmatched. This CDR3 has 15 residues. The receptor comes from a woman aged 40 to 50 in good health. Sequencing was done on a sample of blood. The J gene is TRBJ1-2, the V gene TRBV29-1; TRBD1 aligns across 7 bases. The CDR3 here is CSVEESFRQGAGYTF. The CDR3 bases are TGCAGCGTTGAAGAATCCTTCAGACAGGGTGCTGGCTACACCTTC.